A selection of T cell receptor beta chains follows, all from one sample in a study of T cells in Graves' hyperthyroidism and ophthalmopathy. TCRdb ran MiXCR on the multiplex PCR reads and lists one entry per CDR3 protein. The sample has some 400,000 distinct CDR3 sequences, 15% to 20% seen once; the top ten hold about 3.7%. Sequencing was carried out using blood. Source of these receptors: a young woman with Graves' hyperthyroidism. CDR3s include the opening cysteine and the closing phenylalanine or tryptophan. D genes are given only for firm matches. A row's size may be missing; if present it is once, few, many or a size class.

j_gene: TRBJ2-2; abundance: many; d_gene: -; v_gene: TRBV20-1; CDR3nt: TGCAGTGCTACGCGATACTTGAACACCGGGGAGCTGTTTTTT; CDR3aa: CSATRYLNTGELFF
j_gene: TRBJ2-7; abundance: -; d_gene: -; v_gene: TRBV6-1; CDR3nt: TGTGCCAGCACGATAGGGCGGTGGGCCGAGCAGTACTTC; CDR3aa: CASTIGRWAEQYF
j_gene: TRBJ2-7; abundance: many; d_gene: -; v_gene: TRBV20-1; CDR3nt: TGCAGTGCTATGGACAAGAGCTACGAGCAGTACTTC; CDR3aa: CSAMDKSYEQYF
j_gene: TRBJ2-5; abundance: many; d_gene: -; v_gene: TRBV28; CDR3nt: TGTGCCAGCAGGACCAGCTCGAGTGACGAGACCCAGTACTTC; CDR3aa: CASRTSSSDETQYF
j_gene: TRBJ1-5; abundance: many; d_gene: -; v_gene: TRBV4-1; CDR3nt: TGCGCCAGCAGCCCGGGGGGGAGTGTTCAGCCCCAGCATTTT; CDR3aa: CASSPGGSVQPQHF
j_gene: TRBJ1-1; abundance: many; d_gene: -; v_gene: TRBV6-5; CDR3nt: TGTGCCAGCAGTTACTCAGTCCACGCGGGAGCTTTCTTT; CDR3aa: CASSYSVHAGAFF
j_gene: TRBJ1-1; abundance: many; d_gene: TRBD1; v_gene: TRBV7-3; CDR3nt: TGTGCCAGCAGCATGACAGGGGGAACTGAAGCTTTCTTT; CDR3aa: CASSMTGGTEAFF
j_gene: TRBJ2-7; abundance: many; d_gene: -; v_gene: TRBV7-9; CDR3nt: TGTGCCAGCAGCTTCTCTGGGGTCTCCTACGAGCAGTACTTC; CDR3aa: CASSFSGVSYEQYF
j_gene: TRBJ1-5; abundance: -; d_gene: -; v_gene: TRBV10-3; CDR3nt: TGTGCCATCAGTGAGTCGTGGAGGGTTTATCAGCCCCAGCATTTT; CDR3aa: CAISESWRVYQPQHF
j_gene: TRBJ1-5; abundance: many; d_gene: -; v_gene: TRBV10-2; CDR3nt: TGCGCCAGCAGTGAGTCAAACAGCCCGCCCCAGCATTTT; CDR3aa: CASSESNSPPQHF
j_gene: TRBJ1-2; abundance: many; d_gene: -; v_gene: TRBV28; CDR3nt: TGTGCCAGCACGACAGGCCGCCGGGGACTTTATGGCTACACCTTC; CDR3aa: CASTTGRRGLYGYTF
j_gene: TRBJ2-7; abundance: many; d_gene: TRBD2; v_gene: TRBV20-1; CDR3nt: TGCAGTGCTAGTGGCGGCGGGGGGCGTGCGTGGGAGCAGTACTTC; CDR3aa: CSASGGGGRAWEQYF
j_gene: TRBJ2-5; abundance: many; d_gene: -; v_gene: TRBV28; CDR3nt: TGTGCCAGCCTTACCGCCATGGACCTCCAAGAGACCCAGTACTTC; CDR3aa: CASLTAMDLQETQYF
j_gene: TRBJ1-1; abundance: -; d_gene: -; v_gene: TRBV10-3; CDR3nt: TGTGCCATCACGTCTATCCCGGGACGTAGAACTGAAGCTTTCTTT; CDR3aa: CAITSIPGRRTEAFF
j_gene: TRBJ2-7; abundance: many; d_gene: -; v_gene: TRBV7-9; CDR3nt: TGTGCCAGCAGCATAAAGGGCGGTCCCTACGAGCAGTACTTC; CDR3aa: CASSIKGGPYEQYF
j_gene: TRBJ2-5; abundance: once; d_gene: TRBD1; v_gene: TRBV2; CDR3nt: TGTGCCAGCAGAGAAAGAGACAGGGGGCAAGAGACCCAGTACTTC; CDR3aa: CASRERDRGQETQYF
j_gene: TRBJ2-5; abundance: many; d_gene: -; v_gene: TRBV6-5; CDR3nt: TGTGCCAGCAGCTCTCCGGCGGGCCAAGAGACCCAGTACTTC; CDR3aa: CASSSPAGQETQYF
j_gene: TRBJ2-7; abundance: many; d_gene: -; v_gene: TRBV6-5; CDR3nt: TGTGCCAGCAGTTCTCAGTACGAGCAGTACTTC; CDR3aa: CASSSQYEQYF